This T cell receptor beta chain was obtained from a study of blood T cell repertoires in COVID-19. This table comes from immunoSEQ multiplex PCR, and its TCRdb copy is limited to in-frame clones, with some not included. The data hold about 210,000 clones, with roughly 81% observed a single time. Germline lookup yields CDR1 KGHDR and CDR2 SFDVKD. This CDR3 is 13 amino acids long. The V end was cut by 3 bases, the J end by 5 bases, with 9 bases between. The sequence was obtained from a woman in her 50s with active or convalescent COVID-19. Sequenced: peripheral blood. The chain links TRBV24-1 to TRBJ2-5; D call uncertain. The CDR3 DNA is TGTGCCACCAGTGATCAGTCTTCGGAGACCCAGTACTTC. This translates into CATSDQSSETQYF.